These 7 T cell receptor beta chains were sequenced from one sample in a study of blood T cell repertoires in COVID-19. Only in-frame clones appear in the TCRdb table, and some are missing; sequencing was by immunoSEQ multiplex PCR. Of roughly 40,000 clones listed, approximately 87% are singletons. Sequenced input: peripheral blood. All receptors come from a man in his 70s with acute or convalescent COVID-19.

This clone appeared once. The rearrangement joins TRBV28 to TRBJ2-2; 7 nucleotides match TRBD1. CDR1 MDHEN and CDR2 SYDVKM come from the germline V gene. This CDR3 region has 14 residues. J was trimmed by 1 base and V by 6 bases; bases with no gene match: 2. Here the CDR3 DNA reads TGTGCCAGCAGCCGACAGGGGAACACCGGGGAGCTGTTTTTT. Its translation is CASSRQGNTGELFF.

CDR3 bases: TGTGCCAGCAGTTTACAGAACTATGGCTACACCTTC. It specifies CASSLQNYGYTF. The chain has TRBV28 and TRBJ1-2; D remains ambiguous. Germline V gene data show CDR1 as MDHEN and CDR2 as SYDVKM. The CDR3 is 12 amino acids. Trimming left V 2 bases short and J 2 bases short, with 3 bases between.

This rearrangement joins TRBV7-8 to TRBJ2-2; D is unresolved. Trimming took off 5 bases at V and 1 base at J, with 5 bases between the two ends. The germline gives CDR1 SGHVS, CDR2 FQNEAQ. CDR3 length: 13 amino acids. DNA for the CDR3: TGTGCCAGCAGCAACTTGAACACCGGGGAGCTGTTTTTT. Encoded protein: CASSNLNTGELFF.

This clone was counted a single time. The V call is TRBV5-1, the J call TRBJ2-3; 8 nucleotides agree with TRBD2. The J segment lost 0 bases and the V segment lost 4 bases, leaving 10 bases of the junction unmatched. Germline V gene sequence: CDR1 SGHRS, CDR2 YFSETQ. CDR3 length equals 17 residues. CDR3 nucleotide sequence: TGCGCCAGCAGCCGCACGTCTAGCGGGCCTAGCACAGATACGCAGTATTTT. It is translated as CASSRTSSGPSTDTQYF.

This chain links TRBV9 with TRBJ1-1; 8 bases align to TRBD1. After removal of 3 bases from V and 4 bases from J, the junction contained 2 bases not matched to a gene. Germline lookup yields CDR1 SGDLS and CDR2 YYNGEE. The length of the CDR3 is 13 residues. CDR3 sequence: CASSAGQGTEAFF. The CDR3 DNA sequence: TGTGCCAGCAGCGCTGGACAGGGCACTGAAGCTTTCTTT.

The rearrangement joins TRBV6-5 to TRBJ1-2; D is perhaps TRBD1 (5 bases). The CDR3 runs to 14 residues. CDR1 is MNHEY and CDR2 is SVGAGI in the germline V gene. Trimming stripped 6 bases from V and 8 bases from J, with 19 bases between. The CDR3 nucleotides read TGTGCCAGCAGGTCCCCGGGGGGTGTAGGCGGCTACACCTTC. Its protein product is CASRSPGGVGGYTF.

CDR3 in amino acids: CASSGPQGGYGYTF. As DNA, the CDR3 is TGTGCCAGCAGCGGACCCCAGGGAGGCTATGGCTACACCTTC. V usage is TRBV7-8 and J usage is TRBJ1-2, with D perhaps matching TRBD1 (5 bases). The germline V and J ends were trimmed by 5 bases and 4 bases, with 14 bases remaining between them. CDR3 length equals 14 residues. From germline, CDR1 is SGHVS and CDR2 FQNEAQ.